What follows are 2 T cell receptor beta chains derived from one specimen sequenced in a study of tumor T cells in aggressive B-cell lymphoma. Some clones are missing from TCRdb's copy, which holds only in-frame ones; the method was immunoSEQ multiplex PCR. The sample includes a few thousand clones, roughly 82% seen only once; the top ten take approximately 3%. The sequencing input was tumor tissue. Source of these receptors: an adult with diffuse large B cell lymphoma.

The rearrangement joins TRBV28 to TRBJ1-1; D possibly corresponds to TRBD1 (6 bases). Germline CDR1 reads MDHEN; CDR2 reads SYDVKM. V was pared by 8 bases and J by 8 bases, with 12 bases between. The CDR3 runs 11 residues. The CDR3 here is CASRDTLEAFF. In nucleotides, the CDR3 is TGTGCCAGCCGGGACACCCTCGAAGCTTTCTTT.

The V call is TRBV4-3, the J call TRBJ2-1; D perhaps matches TRBD2 (5 bases). The length of the CDR3 is 15 residues. Germline V gene lookup returns CDR1 LGHNA and CDR2 YSLEER. Trimming shortened V by 0 bases and J by 6 bases, and 12 bases separated the two germline ends. CDR3 in DNA: TGCGCCAGCAGCCAAGATCCCTGGACTGGCAATGAGCAGTTCTTC. Its protein product is CASSQDPWTGNEQFF.